The clone carrying this TCR beta chain has a count of ten or more. Its cognate antigen is unknown. Germline V gene data show CDR1 as SGHVS and CDR2 as FQNEAQ. This CDR3 region has 17 residues. Trimming took 5 bases from V and 8 from J; bases not matched to a gene: 14. The sample belongs to a study of T cells in Graves' hyperthyroidism and ophthalmopathy. Using RNA transcripts as the source, TCR beta CDR3 regions were amplified. HTBI primers were used for first-round RT-PCR of the TCR CDR3. TCRdb re-derived calls from the multiplex PCR reads in MiXCR, one entry per CDR3 protein. Of a few hundred thousand distinct CDR3 sequences detected, roughly 13% appear once; the ten largest clones hold 30% to 40%. Findings and limits, study-wide: The authors' 13 V-J model separated ophthalmopathy from stable hyperthyroidism.

Exclusion criteria comprised uncontrolled infection, other autoimmune disease, pregnancy or lactation. Every diagnosis used clinical symptoms, serum thyroxine and TRAb, thyroid ultrasound and orbital computed tomography. The chain is built from TRBV7-8 and TRBJ1-4, with 10 bases lining up with TRBD1. Sequenced sample: blood. The receptor comes from a middle-aged woman with Graves' ophthalmopathy. CDR3 in amino acids: CASSIRTGGEIREKLFF. In DNA form, the CDR3 reads TGTGCCAGCAGCATACGGACAGGGGGGGAAATCCGGGAAAAACTGTTTTTT.